What follows are 2 T cell receptor beta chains derived from one specimen sequenced in a study of blood T cell repertoires in COVID-19. Repertoires were generated with immunoSEQ multiplex PCR, while TCRdb's copy carries only in-frame clones and drops some. The sample holds more than 95,000 clones, 80% to 90% seen once. Sequenced sample: peripheral blood. Receptors were obtained from a man between 45 and 60 years old with acute or convalescent COVID-19.

The chain employs TRBV10-3 and TRBJ2-7, with D perhaps matching TRBD1 (7 bases). The CDR3 sequence is 14 residues long. Trimming removed 0 bases at V and 5 bases at J, with 11 bases between. Germline V gene sequence: CDR1 ENHRY, CDR2 SYGVKD. The CDR3, as DNA: TGTGCCATCAGTGAGTCGCAGGGGGAGGACGAGCAGTACTTC. Translation: CAISESQGEDEQYF.

The V gene is TRBV2, the J gene TRBJ1-5; D is possibly TRBD1 (5 bases). The CDR3 runs to 15 residues. V shed 6 bases and J shed 4 bases, with 16 bases lying between them. CDR1 SNHLY and CDR2 FYNNEI come from the germline V gene. The CDR3 coding sequence is TGTGCCAGCAGCGTTGCCCGGACACCTAATCAGCCCCAGCATTTT. This sequence encodes CASSVARTPNQPQHF.